Following are 6 T cell receptor beta chains from one sample sequenced in a study of shared clonotypes between healthy human individuals. Only in-frame clones appear in the TCRdb table, and some are missing; sequencing was by immunoSEQ multiplex PCR. In the table there are about 2 million clones, less than 95% of which are singletons. In the naive CD8 group, cells lacked CD45RO and were positively selected for CCR7, so terminally differentiated effector memory CD45RA+ cells were left out. Specimen: naive CD8+ T cells sorted from blood. All receptors come from a young man in good health.

The chain recombines TRBV30 with TRBJ1-2; 7 bases line up with TRBD1. Germline V gene data show CDR1 as GTSNPN and CDR2 as SVGIG (reference sequence). Unmatched junction bases numbered 4, after V lost 3 bases and J lost 3 bases. The CDR3 contains 13 residues. CDR3 DNA sequence: TGTGCCTGGAGCCCCGGGACAGACTATGGCTACACCTTC. Translation: CAWSPGTDYGYTF.

About this clone itself: Additional DNA sequences in this sample encode the identical CDR3. The J gene is TRBJ2-1, the V gene TRBV7-9; 11 bases line up with TRBD2. After removal of 5 bases from V and 4 bases from J, the junction contained 4 bases not matched to a gene. The germline CDR1 and CDR2 sequences are SEHNR and FQNEAQ (reference sequence). The CDR3 has 15 amino acids. The CDR3 protein is CASSPLAGGYNEQFF. The CDR3 DNA sequence: TGTGCCAGCAGCCCTCTAGCGGGGGGTTACAATGAGCAGTTCTTC.

The V gene is TRBV27, the J gene TRBJ2-5, with 7 bases identical to TRBD1. The V gene end was trimmed by 5 bases and the J gene end by 5 bases; junction bases not matched to a gene: 8. Germline CDR1 reads MNHEY; CDR2 reads SMNVEV (reference sequence). This CDR3 region has 14 residues. CDR3 coding DNA: TGTGCCAGCAGTCCAGGAATCAGGGGGGAGACCCAGTACTTC. Its protein product is CASSPGIRGETQYF.

This clone occurred once. This chain uses TRBV19 with TRBJ1-2, with 7 nucleotides matching TRBD1. Losses at the gene ends were 1 base for V and 8 bases for J; bases not matched to a gene: 7. Per the germline V gene, CDR1 is LNHDA and CDR2 is SQIVND (reference sequence). This CDR3 is 14 amino acids long. CDR3: CASSIGEGGPGYTF. CDR3 in DNA: TGTGCCAGTAGTATAGGAGAAGGGGGCCCAGGCTACACCTTC.

Comment on this clone: This sample includes further DNA sequences coding for the same CDR3. V gene TRBV5-1 combines with J gene TRBJ2-7, with D hard to call. CDR1 and CDR2 (germline): SGHRS, YFSETQ. CDR3 size: 11 residues. Between the trimmed V and J ends, which lost 8 bases and 4 bases, there was a span of 10 bases. CDR3 residues: CASSDAYEQYF. DNA for the CDR3: TGCGCCAGTTCCGACGCTTACGAGCAGTACTTC.

The rearrangement links TRBV5-1 to TRBJ2-5; weak D call: TRBD2 (6 bases). Trimming cost V 7 bases and J 0 bases, with 16 bases left between them. The CDR3 loop spans 15 amino acids. The germline V gene encodes CDR1 SGHRS and CDR2 YFSETQ. CDR3 in amino acids: CASRSGLAYQETQYF. In nucleotides, the CDR3 is TGCGCCAGCCGGTCGGGACTCGCGTACCAAGAGACCCAGTACTTC.